Sequencing of this TCR beta chain was carried out in a study of T cells in Graves' hyperthyroidism and ophthalmopathy (dated 2019 in TCRdb). In terms of the full investigation: Peripheral blood samples were taken at the time of initial diagnosis, prior to any treatment. The approximately 97 discovery patients were randomly divided into training and test sets at a 7:3 ratio. An independent validation cohort of under 20 hyperthyroidism patients and about 15 patients who later progressed to ophthalmopathy tested prospective prediction of ophthalmopathy. Once sampling was done, hyperthyroidism patients were given methimazole at a starting dose of 30 mg daily, whereas ophthalmopathy patients were given high-dose intravenous methylprednisolone. The paper reports TCR Vbeta CDR3 sequencing of roughly 140 peripheral blood samples: approximately 41 ophthalmopathy, about 75 hyperthyroidism and approximately 17 progressor patients. The study also compared thyroid tissue and blood T-cell repertoires from about 6 Graves' hyperthyroidism patients. To identify distinguishing TCR V-J signatures, a discovery cohort of some 99 patients was used, comprising 43 with Graves' ophthalmopathy and 55 to 65 with stable Graves' hyperthyroidism. Results and caveats for the whole study, not just this receptor: Sample size was not statistically predetermined, and investigators were not blinded to group allocation. Most expanded thyroid clonotypes (frequency above 0.001) were also found in blood, which suggests that blood repertoires may mirror thyroid immune responses. A model built on a 13 V-J signature distinguished ophthalmopathy from stable hyperthyroidism, reaching roughly 88% sensitivity and under 84% specificity in cross-validation and 80%/75% in testing. In validation, the model predicted progression to ophthalmopathy a median of about 6.8 months before onset, with approximately 68% sensitivity and 72.22% specificity.

Between the V and J ends, shortened by 3 bases and 3 bases respectively, the junction contains 8 bases. The CDR3 goes from the cysteine to the phenylalanine over 12 residues. Here the CDR3 DNA is all that survives: 36 bases in frame from base 1. The germline V gene encodes CDR1 SQVTM and CDR2 ANQGSEA. Graves' hyperthyroidism was defined as stable when no progression to ophthalmopathy occurred over 18 months of follow-up. Hyperthyroidism patients were aged 18 to 65 years and newly diagnosed, with disease duration of less than 2 months. Patients with uncontrolled infections, other autoimmune diseases, pregnancy or lactation were excluded. Diagnoses were established on the basis of clinical symptoms, serum thyroxine and TRAb, thyroid ultrasound, and orbital computed tomography. PBMCs were separated from roughly 10 ml of fresh peripheral blood using Ficoll-Paque density gradient centrifugation. Total RNA was extracted with Trizol reagent, and quality was checked on an Agilent 2100 Bioanalyzer.

Amplification of TCR beta CDR3 regions was carried out from RNA transcripts. The TCR CDR3 was subjected to a first round of RT-PCR using the HTBI primer set and the Qiagen OneStep RT-PCR kit. A second multiplex PCR round built the libraries, followed by size selection and purification. The libraries were sequenced on an Illumina HiSeq2000 using paired-end 100 bp reads. In the authors' own workflow: Raw data were processed with SOAPnuke, discarding reads with adapters, uncalled bases, mean Phred below 15, or no exact constant-primer or identifier match. COPE v1.2.5 was used to merge high-quality paired reads, and clonotypes were defined as unique nucleotide sequences. MiTCR v1.1 was used to align the clonotypes against IMGT TRBV, TRBD and TRBJ reference segments. Analysis was restricted to V-J combinations with a frequency above 0.0001, which covered over 98% of repertoires. A TCS score was defined as the ratio between F50 (clonal expansion) and ExV (chaos), using BLOSUM62-based TCRdist between CDR3 peptides within each V-J. Welch's t-statistics and random forest reduced around 510 V-J features to 10 to 15, which were used in a naive Bayes classifier (R e1071). TCRdb's own reprocessing of the public reads used fastp at Q25 and MiXCR and kept productive beta chains. Rows are unified per CDR3 protein, each entry keeping the most common DNA and genes. None of the V and J calls come from the authors' own analysis; TCRdb made them. This sample has about 210,000 distinct CDR3 sequences in its table, and 17% of those were observed once. The top ten clones comprise under 65% of the sample.

Details on this clonotype: The antigen it recognizes is unknown. No much larger clone exists at a distance of one base, and base qualities are not known.

The clonotype was recovered from a man aged 50 or older with Graves' hyperthyroidism. Sequenced input: blood. The chain was built from TRBV29-1 and TRBJ2-5; there is no confident call for the D gene. CDR3 loop: CSVDMGKETQYF. The nucleotides read TGCAGCGTTGATATGGGGAAAGAGACCCAGTACTTC. The reference TRBV29-1 and TRBJ2-5 proteins fill in what lies around the CDR3, so the full variable domain reads SAVISQKPSRDICQRGTSLTIQCQVDSQVTMMFWYRQQPGQSLTLIATANQGSEATYESGFVIDKFPISRPNLTFSTLTVSNMSPEDSSIYLCSVDMGKETQYFGPGTRLLVL.